The TCR beta chain under discussion was sequenced for a study of blood T cell repertoires in COVID-19. Overall study: Spain, Italy and the United States supplied samples that represented acute and convalescent COVID-19.

The data were produced by immunoSEQ multiplex PCR, yet TCRdb's version contains in-frame clones alone and is incomplete. Among roughly 330,000 clones listed, 87% were seen once. V was cut by 2 bases and J by 0 bases, with 10 bases left in between. Germline CDR1 MDHEN, CDR2 SYDVKM. The CDR3 is 15 amino acids. Recovered status in Cohort 3 required two negative PCRs, clearance, or symptom resolution. This receptor was identified in a woman aged 25 to 39 who had recovered from COVID-19. The sequenced sample was PBMCs or T cells enriched from blood (not recorded which). This chain joins TRBV28 and TRBJ1-2; D ambiguous. The CDR3 spells CASSLGGISNYGYTF. The DNA of the CDR3 is TGTGCCAGCAGTTTAGGAGGGATCTCTAACTATGGCTACACCTTC.